One and the same sample provided the 21 T cell receptor beta chains below, sequenced in a study of T cell repertoires in cytomegalovirus infection. Each CDR3 protein gets one entry after TCRdb re-called the reads with MiXCR. The data show almost 550,000 distinct CDR3 sequences, approximately 15% seen once. The specimen was CD8+ T cells from PBMCs. These receptors were obtained from a human donor in good health (CMV status not recorded). Some clones in this sample may be carry-over from other donors' samples.

This clonotype was found a few times. This chain links TRBV10-3 with TRBJ2-7; no reliable D call. This CDR3 has 15 residues. Germline CDR1 ENHRY, CDR2 SYGVKD. Trimming cost V 4 bases and J 1 base, with 14 bases left between them. CDR3 sequence: CAISGEKQLSYEQYF. The CDR3 region has the DNA TGTGCCATCAGTGGAGAGAAACAGTTATCCTACGAGCAGTACTTC.

This clonotype was counted only a few times. V and J are TRBV28 and TRBJ1-1; D not certain. The CDR3 runs 11 residues. CDR1 MDHEN and CDR2 SYDVKM come from the germline V gene. V was shortened by 3 bases and J by 8 bases, with 7 bases between the two germline ends. In DNA, the CDR3 is TGTGCCAGCAGTTTTCGGTCCGAAGCTTTCTTT. It translates to CASSFRSEAFF.

The CDR3 DNA is TGTGCCAGCAGTCCCCTAGAGGAAAACATTCAGTACTTC. Translating it yields CASSPLEENIQYF. The V call is TRBV27, the J call TRBJ2-4; D not resolved. The germline V gene has CDR1 MNHEY and CDR2 SMNVEV (reference sequence). The CDR3 covers 13 residues. Trimming removed 5 bases from V and 5 bases from J, with 10 bases in between.

The V call is TRBV27, the J call TRBJ2-1, with 7 bases that match TRBD2. The V segment lost 7 bases and the J segment 7 bases; nucleotides outside the gene matches: 10. CDR1 and CDR2 (germline): MNHEY, SMNVEV (reference sequence). The CDR3 is made up of 14 amino acids. The CDR3 nucleotides read TGTGCCAGCAACCAGAGAGGGAGGGCTAATGAGCAGTTCTTC. This sequence encodes CASNQRGRANEQFF.

In this sample, this clonotype turned up many times. The gene calls are TRBV7-6 and TRBJ1-4; 10 bases are a match to TRBD1. With 1 base clipped from V and 11 bases from J, the junction kept 7 bases outside the gene matches. Germline CDR1 SGHVS, CDR2 FNYEAQ. The CDR3 consists of 15 residues. The CDR3 coding sequence is TGTGCCAGCAGCTTAGGACAGGGGGCATCCTGGAAACTGTTTTTT. It yields the protein CASSLGQGASWKLFF.

This clonotype was seen at least ten times. The chain carries TRBV27 and TRBJ2-3; 10 bases match TRBD1. With V trimmed by 5 bases and J by 5 bases, 7 bases remained unmatched. This CDR3 spans 15 amino acids. Germline V gene lookup returns CDR1 MNHEY and CDR2 SMNVEV (reference sequence). Here the CDR3 DNA reads TGTGCCAGCAGTCCCCGGGACAGGGGTTTAGATACGCAGTATTTT. Translated: CASSPRDRGLDTQYF.

This clonotype has a count of ten or more. A much more abundant neighbour one base away suggests this may be a read error. This chain connects TRBV7-6 to TRBJ2-3; 13 positions match TRBD2. The CDR3 spans 16 residues. Germline CDR1 reads SGHVS; CDR2 reads FNYEAQ. With V trimmed by 5 bases and J by 2 bases, 4 bases remained unmatched. The CDR3, as DNA: TGTGCCAGCAGCCAGACTAGCGGGGGGTTCACAGATACGCAGTATTTT. Translating it yields CASSQTSGGFTDTQYF.

This clonotype was recorded many times. The chain joins TRBV6-6 to TRBJ1-4, with 7 bases identical to TRBD1. With 0 bases clipped from V and 5 bases from J, the junction kept 3 bases outside the gene matches. The V gene's germline CDR1 is MNHNY and CDR2 SVGAGI (reference sequence). The CDR3 runs 15 residues. CDR3 in DNA: TGTGCCAGCAGTTACTCGAGGGACAGAAATGAAAAACTGTTTTTT. Its protein product is CASSYSRDRNEKLFF.

This clonotype was detected many times. This chain links TRBV24-1 with TRBJ2-1, with D maybe TRBD1 (5 bases). The V gene lost 0 bases and the J gene lost 7 bases, with 6 bases spanning the gap. Germline lookup yields CDR1 KGHDR and CDR2 SFDVKD. CDR3 size: 13 residues. The CDR3 nucleotides read TGTGCCACCAGTGATTTGAGGGGAAATGAGCAGTTCTTC. It is translated as CATSDLRGNEQFF.

This chain joins TRBV11-2 and TRBJ1-3; 8 nucleotides align to TRBD1. The germline V gene has CDR1 SGHAT and CDR2 FQNNGV. The V and J ends lost 5 bases and 2 bases, in that order; junction bases with no gene match: 5. The CDR3 has 15 amino acids. For the CDR3, the DNA is TGTGCCAGCAGCCCCCGGACAGGGACTGGAAACACCATATATTTT. Residues: CASSPRTGTGNTIYF.

This clonotype was recorded at least ten times. This sequence joins TRBV7-3 and TRBJ2-5; D may correspond to TRBD1 or TRBD2 (6 bases each). Trimming stripped 5 bases from V and 0 bases from J, with 13 bases between. The germline V gene has CDR1 SGHTA and CDR2 FQGTGA. CDR3 length: 15 residues. CDR3 bases: TGTGCCAGCAGCCTAGAGGGGGGAAACCAAGAGACCCAGTACTTC. Encoded protein: CASSLEGGNQETQYF.

The chain is built from TRBV7-9 and TRBJ1-2, with TRBD1 as a possible D gene (6 bases). There are 17 residues in the CDR3. Trimming stripped 4 bases from V and 4 bases from J, with 22 bases between. CDR1 is SEHNR, CDR2 FQNEAQ, per germline (reference sequence). CDR3 in DNA: TGTGCCAGCAGCTCGAGCCTCGGGGGGCGCGTTATCTATGGCTACACCTTC. Protein product: CASSSSLGGRVIYGYTF.

The genes are TRBV9 and TRBJ2-7; TRBD1 aligns across 11 bases. Germline lookup yields CDR1 SGDLS and CDR2 YYNGEE. There are 15 residues in the CDR3. Trimming cost V 3 bases and J 5 bases; bases outside gene matches: 7. The CDR3 DNA is TGTGCCAGCAGCGCCGGACAGGGGGCTTCCCACGAGCAGTACTTC. Encoded protein: CASSAGQGASHEQYF. The full variable domain, in which reference TRBV9 and TRBJ2-7 provide the parts outside the CDR3, is DSGVTQTPKHLITATGQRVTLRCSPRSGDLSVYWYQQSLDQGLQFLIQYYNGEERAKGNILERFSAQQFPDLHSELNLSSLELGDSALYFCASSAGQGASHEQYFGPGTRLTVT.

This sequence joins TRBV9 and TRBJ2-3; TRBD2 matches at 11 bases. Germline values: CDR1 SGDLS, CDR2 YYNGEE. The CDR3 has 16 residues. Trimming cost V 0 bases and J 3 bases; bases outside gene matches: 3. CDR3 loop: CASSVVPSGRTDTQYF. The CDR3 bases are TGTGCCAGCAGCGTAGTTCCTAGCGGGAGGACAGATACGCAGTATTTT. Filled out from reference TRBV9 and TRBJ2-3, the complete variable domain reads DSGVTQTPKHLITATGQRVTLRCSPRSGDLSVYWYQQSLDQGLQFLIQYYNGEERAKGNILERFSAQQFPDLHSELNLSSLELGDSALYFCASSVVPSGRTDTQYFGPGTRLTVL.

V usage is TRBV5-1 and J usage is TRBJ2-1; 9 bases fit TRBD1. The CDR3 extends over 15 amino acids. The V gene's germline CDR1 is SGHRS and CDR2 YFSETQ. The trim removed 2 bases at V and 8 bases at J, leaving 8 bases unmatched. CDR3 coding DNA: TGCGCCAGCAGCTTCGGACAGGGGCTCCTCGATGAGCAGTTCTTC. Protein: CASSFGQGLLDEQFF.

The CDR3 coding sequence is TGCAGTGCTGGGGGACTAGCGGGGCGGAAAGCCTACAATGAGCAGTTCTTC. Its protein product is CSAGGLAGRKAYNEQFF. The chain is built from TRBV20-1 and TRBJ2-1; 13 nucleotides match TRBD2. Germline CDR1 reads DFQATT; CDR2 reads SNEGSKA (reference sequence). V lost 5 bases to trimming and J lost 2 bases; unmatched junction nucleotides: 9. The CDR3 extends over 17 amino acids.

Remarks on this clonotype: This may be a read error, as it is one base from a much larger clone. The chain is built from TRBV12-3 or TRBV12-4 and TRBJ2-7; D ambiguous. This CDR3 contains 16 residues. The CDR3 bases are TGTTCCAGCAGTTTCCCGGCGGAGACCGACTCCTACGAGCAGTACTTC. Its protein is CSSSFPAETDSYEQYF.

The rearrangement joins TRBV5-5 to TRBJ2-7; 7 positions match TRBD1. Looked up from germline, CDR1 is SGHKS and CDR2 is YYEKEE (reference sequence). With 4 bases clipped from V and 1 base from J, the junction kept 14 bases outside the gene matches. The CDR3 is 17 amino acids. The CDR3 loop is CASSPREEQGRSYEQYF. CDR3 DNA: TGTGCCAGCAGCCCCCGAGAAGAACAGGGGCGATCCTACGAGCAGTACTTC.

This chain uses TRBV25-1 with TRBJ2-3, with 8 nucleotides matching TRBD1. Germline V gene lookup returns CDR1 MGHDK and CDR2 SYGVNS. The V and J ends lost 3 bases and 6 bases, in that order; junction bases with no gene match: 8. The CDR3 sequence is 15 residues long. The CDR3 reads CASSDSRTGRDTQYF. The CDR3 bases are TGTGCCAGCAGTGATTCAAGGACAGGGCGGGATACGCAGTATTTT. Drawing the rest from reference TRBV25-1 and TRBJ2-3, the complete variable domain is EADIYQTPRYLVIGTGKKITLECSQTMGHDKMYWYQQDPGMELHLIHYSYGVNSTEKGDLSSESTVSRIRTEHFPLTLESARPSHTSQYLCASSDSRTGRDTQYFGPGTRLTVL.

This sequence joins TRBV7-9 and TRBJ1-1; D unclear. In germline, CDR1 is SEHNR, CDR2 FQNEAQ (reference sequence). Trimming pared 5 bases from V and 3 bases from J, leaving 13 bases between. The CDR3 is 14 residues long. The DNA for the CDR3 is TGTGCCAGCAGCCCGACGGAGGCCTACACTGAAGCTTTCTTT. Translating gives CASSPTEAYTEAFF.

Concerning this clonotype: Possible read error: a much larger clone is one base away. The CDR3 carries no conserved terminal phenylalanine or tryptophan, so it likely arises from a read error. J is TRBJ2-7 and V is TRBV11-2; 7 bases are a match to TRBD2. After removal of 7 bases from V and 0 bases from J, the junction contained 6 bases not matched to a gene. CDR3 length: 14 amino acids. Germline CDR1 reads SGHAT; CDR2 reads FQNNGV. As DNA, the CDR3 is TGTGCCAGCACCCCAGGCGGGAGCTCCTACGAGCAGTACTTA. This encodes CASTPGGSSYEQYL.